One and the same sample provided the 21 T cell receptor beta chains below, sequenced in a study of molecular identifiers for immune sequencing clone quantification. TCRdb re-called the PCR reads with MiXCR, one entry per CDR3 protein. Of hundreds of thousands of distinct CDR3 sequences in the sample, roughly 25% were seen once. Sequencing was performed on naive CD8+ T cells from blood, with Jurkat cell RNA spiked in. Subset given: FACS-sorted CD8+CD4-CCR7+CD45RA+ naive T cells. Receptors originate from a human donor in good health. Some libraries in this study had Jurkat cell RNA spiked in.

This clonotype was observed at least ten times. V gene TRBV7-9 combines with J gene TRBJ2-1, with 11 bases fitting TRBD2. The CDR3 is made up of 16 amino acids. CDR1 and CDR2 (germline): SEHNR, FQNEAQ (reference sequence). The V segment lost 5 bases and the J segment 8 bases; nucleotides outside the gene matches: 11. CDR3 residues: CASSARLAGSRDEQFF. Here the CDR3 DNA reads TGTGCCAGCAGCGCCAGACTAGCGGGAAGTCGCGATGAGCAGTTCTTC.

This clonotype was seen a handful of times. This chain joins TRBV7-9 and TRBJ1-6; weak D call: TRBD1 (6 bases). V lost 5 bases and J lost 9, with 20 bases in between. CDR1 and CDR2 from the germline V gene are SEHNR and FQNEAQ (reference sequence). This CDR3 comprises 16 residues. The CDR3 bases are TGTGCCAGCAGCCCTCAAGACAGGAATCTCCTTTCACCCCTCCACTTT. It yields the protein CASSPQDRNLLSPLHF.

This clonotype occurred a few times. This sequence joins TRBV4-3 and TRBJ2-5; D call uncertain. The V gene lost 2 bases and the J gene lost 2 bases, with 6 bases spanning the gap. In germline, CDR1 is LGHNA, CDR2 YSLEER. This CDR3 contains 13 residues. The CDR3 DNA follows: TGCGCCAGCAGCCAAACAGCACAAGAGACCCAGTACTTC. Translation: CASSQTAQETQYF.

The sample holds many counts of this clonotype. The rearrangement links TRBV10-2 to TRBJ1-5; no definite D call. The ends were cut back, 4 bases at V and 7 bases at J, with 17 bases in the middle. The CDR3 loop spans 15 amino acids. The germline V gene has CDR1 WSHSY and CDR2 SAAADI. CDR3 loop: CASSGFSGTGQPQHF. Written as DNA, the CDR3 is TGCGCCAGCAGTGGGTTCTCCGGTACGGGGCAGCCCCAGCATTTT.

The chain is built from TRBV27 and TRBJ2-7; D is unresolved. CDR3 length: 13 residues. CDR1 is MNHEY and CDR2 is SMNVEV in the germline V gene (reference sequence). V lost 2 bases, J lost 3 bases, and 8 bases lay in between. DNA of the CDR3: TGTGCCAGCAGTTTAACCCCGAACTACGAGCAGTACTTC. Its protein is CASSLTPNYEQYF.

This clonotype has just one count. This may stem from a read error, because a much larger clone lies one nucleotide away. The CDR3 DNA sequence: TGTGCCCGCAGCTTAAGAGGGACTAGCGCTGCCTACGAGCAGTACTTC. Translating gives CARSLRGTSAAYEQYF. The rearrangement links TRBV7-2 to TRBJ2-7, with TRBD2 matching 10 bases. This CDR3 region has 16 residues. Germline V CDR1 and CDR2: SGHTA, FQGNSA.

With respect to this clonotype: A read error is possible here, since a much larger clone lies one base away. A read error is likely, as this CDR3 ends without the conserved phenylalanine or tryptophan. This chain connects TRBV5-1 to TRBJ2-3; a weak D match, TRBD1 (6 bases). Trimming took off 3 bases at V and 1 base at J, with 9 bases between the two ends. Germline loops: CDR1 SGHRS, CDR2 YFSETQ. The CDR3 runs 14 residues. CDR3 residues: CASSSRGGTDTQYS. The CDR3 DNA follows: TGCGCCAGCAGCTCCAGGGGTGGCACAGATACGCAGTATTCT.

The table lists this clonotype with a few counts. CDR3 in amino acids: CASSVLRGYSNQPQHF. The CDR3 DNA sequence: TGTGCCAGCAGCGTGCTAAGGGGGTATAGCAATCAGCCCCAGCATTTT. V is TRBV6-1 and J is TRBJ1-5, with TRBD1 as a possible D gene (6 bases). The germline gives CDR1 MNHNS, CDR2 SASEGT. V was cut by 6 bases and J by 0 bases, with 15 bases left in between. This CDR3 is built from 16 residues.

This clonotype has ten or more counts. The chain joins TRBV13 to TRBJ2-6; D possibly uses TRBD1 or TRBD2 (6 bases each). Trimming removed 5 bases from V and 0 bases from J, with 17 bases in between. The CDR3 spans 18 residues. CDR1 and CDR2 from the germline V gene are PRHDT and FYEKMQ (reference sequence). The DNA of the CDR3 is TGTGCCAGCAGCCTCCAGGGGACTCTCCTCTCTGGGGCCAACGTCCTGACTTTC. This sequence encodes CASSLQGTLLSGANVLTF.

This clonotype showed up just a few times. The J gene is TRBJ2-7, the V gene TRBV5-1; TRBD2 aligns across 7 bases. Trimming at V came to 4 bases and at J to 3 bases, leaving 7 bases not matched to a gene. This CDR3 has 14 amino acids. Germline V gene lookup returns CDR1 SGHRS and CDR2 YFSETQ. The CDR3 sequence is CASSPDGGIYEQYF. The CDR3 DNA reads as TGCGCCAGCAGCCCCGACGGGGGGATCTACGAGCAGTACTTC.

This sequence joins TRBV4-3 and TRBJ1-6; no firm D call. V gave up 0 bases and J gave up 11 bases, with 11 bases separating them. CDR3 size: 14 residues. Germline CDR1 is LGHNA and CDR2 is YSLEER. CDR3 sequence reads: CASSQDRQFPPLHF. Here the CDR3 DNA reads TGCGCCAGCAGCCAAGATCGTCAGTTCCCACCCCTCCACTTT.

Many counts were recorded for this clonotype. The rearrangement joins TRBV6-5 to TRBJ2-3; 12 nucleotides agree with TRBD2. V lost 8 bases, J lost 0 bases, and 6 bases stayed unmatched. Germline lookup yields CDR1 MNHEY and CDR2 SVGAGI. The CDR3 consists of 16 residues. The CDR3 region has the DNA TGTGCCAGCGCCCCTCTAGCGGGAGGGAGCACAGATACGCAGTATTTT. Encoded protein: CASAPLAGGSTDTQYF.

The V call is TRBV2, the J call TRBJ2-3; a possible D gene is TRBD2 (5 bases). The CDR3 totals 14 residues. Deletions cut 6 bases from V and 1 base from J, with 11 bases between. CDR1 SNHLY and CDR2 FYNNEI come from the germline V gene. DNA of the CDR3: TGTGCCAGCAGACCCGATAGCGGCACAGATACGCAGTATTTT. Its protein product is CASRPDSGTDTQYF.

The rearrangement joins TRBV27 to TRBJ2-7; D might be TRBD1 (5 bases). V gave up 3 bases and J gave up 5 bases, with 20 bases separating them. Germline lookup yields CDR1 MNHEY and CDR2 SMNVEV (reference sequence). The CDR3 has 16 amino acids. The CDR3 coding sequence is TGTGCCAGCAGTTTTGCGCCGGCAGGGCCCCTGGACGAGCAGTACTTC. This gives the protein CASSFAPAGPLDEQYF.

Comments on this clonotype: This could be a read error, since a much larger clone is one nucleotide away. The chain employs TRBV9 and TRBJ2-3; possible D gene TRBD1, 5 bases. The CDR3 runs to 15 residues. Germline V CDR1 and CDR2: SGDLS, YYNGEE. V was shortened by 3 bases and J by 2 bases, with 13 bases between the two germline ends. CDR3 loop: CASSAVIGDTDTQYF. The CDR3 bases are TGTGCCAGCAGCGCCGTTATAGGGGACACAGATACGCAGTATTTT.

For this clonotype: A read error may be the cause here, since a much bigger clone is one base away. The chain joins TRBV9 to TRBJ1-1, with D unclear. The germline V and J ends were trimmed by 0 bases and 1 base, with 7 bases remaining between them. This CDR3 contains 14 residues. CDR1 is SGDLS, CDR2 YYNGEE, per germline. CDR3 DNA sequence: TGTGCCAGCAGCGTAGTCCCAGAGAACACTGAAGCTTTCTTT. Translation gives CASSVVPENTEAFF.

This clonotype has only one observation. A much larger clone differs by one base, so this may be a read error. The missing conserved phenylalanine or tryptophan at the end of this CDR3 makes a read error likely. This chain joins TRBV11-2 and TRBJ1-2; 12 nucleotides align to TRBD1. The CDR3 totals 16 residues. V was pared by 4 bases and J by 5 bases, with 8 bases of the junction left unmatched. The germline gives CDR1 SGHAT, CDR2 FQNNGV. The CDR3 sequence is CASSSLPGQGAYGYTL. Here the CDR3 DNA reads TGTGCCAGCAGCTCCTTACCGGGACAGGGGGCGTATGGCTACACCCTC.

The rearrangement uses TRBV7-9 and TRBJ2-3; TRBD2 aligns across 8 bases. This CDR3 region has 17 residues. V was clipped by 5 bases and J by 4 bases; unmatched bases: 14. In germline, CDR1 is SEHNR, CDR2 FQNEAQ (reference sequence). This chain's CDR3 is CASSVSGWSGSADTQYF. The CDR3 DNA reads TGTGCCAGCAGCGTATCCGGGTGGAGCGGGAGCGCAGATACGCAGTATTTT.

This clonotype was counted ten times or more. This sequence joins TRBV20-1 and TRBJ1-5; D possibly corresponds to TRBD1 (6 bases). Trimming shortened V by 5 bases and J by 4 bases, and 18 bases separated the two germline ends. Germline values: CDR1 DFQATT, CDR2 SNEGSKA (reference sequence). The CDR3 runs to 15 residues. The CDR3 spells CSAGRDKGANQPQHF. CDR3 sequence (DNA): TGCAGTGCTGGCCGGGACAAAGGCGCAAATCAGCCCCAGCATTTT.

In this sample, this clonotype turned up many times. V and J are TRBV5-4 and TRBJ2-1, with D possibly TRBD2 on 7 matching bases. The CDR3 has 12 amino acids. V lost 5 bases and J 8 bases, leaving 11 bases between the germline ends. From germline, CDR1 is SGHNT and CDR2 YYREEE (reference sequence). CDR3 residues: CASSWGGHEQFF. The CDR3 bases are TGTGCCAGCAGTTGGGGGGGCCATGAGCAGTTCTTC.

Concerning this clonotype: A much larger clone is a single base away; this may be a read error. The V and J genes are TRBV13 and TRBJ1-5; possible D gene TRBD1, 5 bases. Germline CDR1 and CDR2: PRHDT and FYEKMQ (reference sequence). The CDR3 is 12 residues long. Trimming removed 4 bases from V and 6 bases from J, with 7 bases in between. The CDR3 reads CASSSGRQPQHF. For the CDR3, the DNA is TGTGCCAGCAGCTCAGGGCGTCAGCCCCAGCATTTT.